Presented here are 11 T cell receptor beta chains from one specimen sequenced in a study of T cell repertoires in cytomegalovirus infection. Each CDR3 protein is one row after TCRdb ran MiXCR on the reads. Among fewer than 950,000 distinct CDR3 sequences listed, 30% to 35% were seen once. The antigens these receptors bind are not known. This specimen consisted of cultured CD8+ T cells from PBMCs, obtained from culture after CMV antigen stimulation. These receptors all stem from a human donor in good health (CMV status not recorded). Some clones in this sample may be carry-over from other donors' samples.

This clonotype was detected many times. This CDR3 reads CASSQPSSDREDYGYTF. The CDR3 region has the DNA TGTGCCAGCAGCCAACCCTCCTCGGACAGGGAAGACTATGGCTACACCTTC. The chain carries TRBV7-9 and TRBJ1-2; 8 bases are shared with TRBD1. Germline CDR1 is SEHNR and CDR2 is FQNEAQ (reference sequence). The CDR3 spans 17 residues. V shed 5 bases and J 3 bases; nucleotides not matched to a gene: 14.

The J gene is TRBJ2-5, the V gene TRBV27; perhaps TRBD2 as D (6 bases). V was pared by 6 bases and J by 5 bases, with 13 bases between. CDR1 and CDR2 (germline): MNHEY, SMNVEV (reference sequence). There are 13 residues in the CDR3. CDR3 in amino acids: CASSPGTSETQYF. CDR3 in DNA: TGTGCCAGCAGCCCCGGGACTTCGGAGACCCAGTACTTC.

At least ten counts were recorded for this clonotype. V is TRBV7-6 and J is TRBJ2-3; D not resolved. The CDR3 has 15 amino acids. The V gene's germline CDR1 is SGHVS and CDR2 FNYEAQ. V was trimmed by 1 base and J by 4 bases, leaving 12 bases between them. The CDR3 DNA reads TGTGCCAGCAGCTTAGAGTTAGGTTTCCCAGATACGCAGTATTTT. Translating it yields CASSLELGFPDTQYF.

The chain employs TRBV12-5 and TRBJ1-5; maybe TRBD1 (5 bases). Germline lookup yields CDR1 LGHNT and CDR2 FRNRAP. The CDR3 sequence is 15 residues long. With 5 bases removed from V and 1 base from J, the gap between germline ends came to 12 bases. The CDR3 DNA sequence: TGTGCTAGTGGTCCTGGAGGGGCCAGCAATCAGCCCCAGCATTTT. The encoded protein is CASGPGGASNQPQHF.

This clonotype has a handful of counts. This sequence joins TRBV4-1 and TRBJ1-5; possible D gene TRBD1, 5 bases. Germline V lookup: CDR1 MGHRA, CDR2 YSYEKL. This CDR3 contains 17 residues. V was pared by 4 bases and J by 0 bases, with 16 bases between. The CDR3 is CASSPGTGINSNQPQHF. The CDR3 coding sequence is TGCGCCAGCAGCCCCGGGACGGGGATTAATAGCAATCAGCCCCAGCATTTT.

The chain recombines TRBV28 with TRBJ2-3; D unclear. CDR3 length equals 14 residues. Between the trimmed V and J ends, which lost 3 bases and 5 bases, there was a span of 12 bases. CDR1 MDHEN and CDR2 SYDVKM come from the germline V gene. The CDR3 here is CASSFHKKIDTQYF. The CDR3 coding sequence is TGTGCCAGCAGTTTTCACAAGAAGATAGATACGCAGTATTTT.

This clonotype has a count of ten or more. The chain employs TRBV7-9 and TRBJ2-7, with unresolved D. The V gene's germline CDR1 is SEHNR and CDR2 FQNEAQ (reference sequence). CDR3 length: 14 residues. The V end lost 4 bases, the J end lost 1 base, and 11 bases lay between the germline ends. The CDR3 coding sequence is TGTGCCAGCAGCTCGGGTGAGCTGTCCTACGAGCAGTACGTC. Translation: CASSSGELSYEQYV.

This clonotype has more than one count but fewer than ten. The CDR3 region has the DNA TGTGCCAGCAGTTTAGGGGGGTGGAACAATGAGCAGTTCTTC. This codes for CASSLGGWNNEQFF. The chain has TRBV27 and TRBJ2-1; weak D call: TRBD2 (6 bases). The CDR3 covers 14 residues. CDR1 and CDR2 from the germline V gene are MNHEY and SMNVEV (reference sequence). Trimming removed 2 bases at V and 5 bases at J, with 10 bases between.

The CDR3 DNA reads as TGTGCCAGCAGTGAATCCCCTCTGAGGCAGTACTTC. Translation gives CASSESPLRQYF. The V gene is TRBV2, the J gene TRBJ2-7; no clear D gene. Trimming removed 2 bases at V and 9 bases at J, with 11 bases between. In germline, CDR1 is SNHLY, CDR2 FYNNEI. The CDR3 has 12 residues. The variable domain in full, with the rest retrieved from reference TRBV2 and TRBJ2-7, is EPEVTQTPSHQVTQMGQEVILRCVPISNHLYFYWYRQILGQKVEFLVSFYNNEISEKSEIFDDQFSVERPDGSNFTLKIRSTKLEDSAMYFCASSESPLRQYFGPGTRLTVT.

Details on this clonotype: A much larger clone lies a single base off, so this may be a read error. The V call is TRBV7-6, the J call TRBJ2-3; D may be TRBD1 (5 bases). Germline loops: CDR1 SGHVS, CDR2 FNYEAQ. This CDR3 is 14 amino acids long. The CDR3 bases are TGTGTCAGCAGCTCAGGGTCAGACACAGATACGCAGTATTTT. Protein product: CVSSSGSDTDTQYF. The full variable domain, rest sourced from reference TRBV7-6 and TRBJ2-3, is GAGVSQSPRYKVTKRGQDVALRCDPISGHVSLYWYRQALGQGPEFLTYFNYEAQQDKSGLPNDRFSAERPEGSISTLTIQRTEQRDSAMYRCVSSSGSDTDTQYFGPGTRLTVL.

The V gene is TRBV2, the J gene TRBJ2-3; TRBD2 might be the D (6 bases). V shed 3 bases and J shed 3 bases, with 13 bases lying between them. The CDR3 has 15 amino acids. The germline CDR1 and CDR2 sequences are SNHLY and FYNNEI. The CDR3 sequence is CASSDWIAETDTQYF. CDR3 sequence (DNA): TGTGCCAGCAGTGATTGGATAGCGGAAACAGATACGCAGTATTTT.